The clone carrying this T cell receptor (beta chain) was seen only once. The sample holds other DNA sequences that translate to the same CDR3. Assay used: immunoSEQ multiplex PCR; TCRdb lists only in-frame clones, some missing. This table holds roughly 55,000 clones, approximately 96% found once. The sample belongs to a study of T cells after somatic rescue of genetic block. Trimming removed 0 bases from V and 3 bases from J, with 5 bases in between. This CDR3 is 13 amino acids long. In germline, CDR1 is LNHDA, CDR2 SQIVND (reference sequence). This TCR was recovered from a child in the first two years of life. The sequencing input was peripheral blood mononuclear cells (PBMCs). The V call is TRBV19, the J call TRBJ1-2, with D uncertain. The CDR3 DNA follows: TGTGCCAGTAGTATAGAGAACCACTATGGCTACACCTTC. The encoded protein is CASSIENHYGYTF.